The present entry profiles one TCR beta chain with its context. In the original analysis: From reference gene primer amplification, estimates of nucleated cell counts were derived. Assay used: immunoSEQ multiplex PCR; TCRdb lists only in-frame clones, some missing. V and J calls and clone size are as listed in that table; D and trimming were resolved from the DNA. Found here are approximately 320,000 clones, 85% of them singletons; the top ten hold around 6.9%. The V and J ends lost 4 bases and 0 bases respectively, with 13 bases between them. The CDR3 totals 15 residues. From germline, CDR1 is SGHDT and CDR2 YYEEEE. The data were obtained in a study of blood T cell repertoires in COVID-19. Looking at the study overall: Some COVID-19 samples were acute and others convalescent; all came from the United States, Italy and Spain. T cells, B-cell-depleted T cells, or PBMCs supplied cDNA or gDNA.

The chain has TRBV5-6 and TRBJ1-2; possible D gene TRBD1, 5 bases. The sequencing input was peripheral blood. This TCR was recovered from a human donor in a cohort sampled during active COVID-19. Here the CDR3 reads CASSPDQGPNYGYTF. CDR3 nucleotides: TGTGCCAGCAGCCCGGACCAGGGCCCTAACTATGGCTACACCTTC.